The rows below give T cell receptor beta chains drawn from one sample of a study of breast tumors, draining lymph nodes, adjacent tissues. TCRdb ran MiXCR on the multiplex PCR reads and lists one entry per CDR3 protein. This table has approximately 100,000 distinct CDR3 sequences, 20% to 25% appearing once. Material: axillary lymph node tissue. The source is a female donor with breast cancer. Some clones in this sample may be carry-over from other donors' samples. Each CDR3 is given with its conserved first and last residue. Each record gives: V gene, D gene, J gene, clone size, CDR3 DNA, CDR3 protein. The D gene is left open where the match is weak. A row's size may be missing; if present it is once, few, many or a size class.

v_call: TRBV7-8
d_call: .
j_call: TRBJ2-1
clone_size: .
cdr3_nt: TGTGCCAGCAGATTTACGGGACTCTATAATGAGCAGTTCTTC
cdr3_aa: CASRFTGLYNEQFF

v_call: TRBV5-1
d_call: .
j_call: TRBJ1-4
clone_size: many
cdr3_nt: TGCGCCAGCAGCTTGAGTCCGTCGGGCGTTCGTGAAAAACTGTTTTTT
cdr3_aa: CASSLSPSGVREKLFF

v_call: TRBV6-4
d_call: .
j_call: TRBJ2-3
clone_size: once
cdr3_nt: TGTGCCAGCAGTGACTCTGCGGGCAGCACAGATACGCAGTATTTT
cdr3_aa: CASSDSAGSTDTQYF

v_call: TRBV5-1
d_call: .
j_call: TRBJ2-3
clone_size: many
cdr3_nt: TGCGCCAGCAGCTTGTACGGGGATCGCACAGATACGCAGTATTTT
cdr3_aa: CASSLYGDRTDTQYF

v_call: TRBV7-3
d_call: TRBD2
j_call: TRBJ2-3
clone_size: many
cdr3_nt: TGTGCCAGCAGCCCGGGACTAGCGGGAGGGGGGCGAGATACGCAGTATTTT
cdr3_aa: CASSPGLAGGGRDTQYF

v_call: TRBV5-1
d_call: TRBD2
j_call: TRBJ2-5
clone_size: many
cdr3_nt: TGCGCCAGCAGCTCCTTAGCGGGGCGCGTACAAGAGACCCAGTACTTC
cdr3_aa: CASSSLAGRVQETQYF

v_call: TRBV12-3/TRBV12-4
d_call: .
j_call: TRBJ2-2
clone_size: many
cdr3_nt: TGTGCCAGCAACAGGGGAGGGACCGGGGAGCTGTTTTTT
cdr3_aa: CASNRGGTGELFF

v_call: TRBV3-1
d_call: .
j_call: TRBJ2-1
clone_size: once
cdr3_nt: TGTGCCAGCAGCCAAGACGTGGGGAATGAGCAGTTCTTC
cdr3_aa: CASSQDVGNEQFF

v_call: TRBV15
d_call: .
j_call: TRBJ2-5
clone_size: many
cdr3_nt: TGTGCCACCAGCAGATTGGGACCCCAAGAGACCCAGTACTTC
cdr3_aa: CATSRLGPQETQYF

v_call: TRBV2
d_call: .
j_call: TRBJ1-4
clone_size: many
cdr3_nt: TGTGCCAGCAGTGAGGGGCGGGGTAATGAAAAACTGTTTTTT
cdr3_aa: CASSEGRGNEKLFF

v_call: TRBV5-1
d_call: .
j_call: TRBJ2-2
clone_size: many
cdr3_nt: TGCGCCAGCAGAGGGGAGAACACCGGGGAGCTGTTTTTT
cdr3_aa: CASRGENTGELFF

v_call: TRBV24-1
d_call: .
j_call: TRBJ2-1
clone_size: many
cdr3_nt: TGTGCCACCGCTTTATGGGATGAGCAGTTCTTC
cdr3_aa: CATALWDEQFF

v_call: TRBV6-6
d_call: .
j_call: TRBJ1-4
clone_size: many
cdr3_nt: TGTGCCAGCAGTTTACTCCGGGAAAAACTGTTTTTT
cdr3_aa: CASSLLREKLFF

v_call: TRBV5-1
d_call: TRBD1
j_call: TRBJ2-7
clone_size: many
cdr3_nt: TGCGCCAGCAGGACAGGGCCGTTCTCCTACGAGCAGTACTTC
cdr3_aa: CASRTGPFSYEQYF

v_call: TRBV20-1
d_call: .
j_call: TRBJ2-3
clone_size: once
cdr3_nt: TGCAGTGCTAGAGAAGCATCCCCTCTAGATACGCAGTATTTT
cdr3_aa: CSAREASPLDTQYF

v_call: TRBV7-8
d_call: .
j_call: TRBJ2-5
clone_size: many
cdr3_nt: TGTGCCAGCAGCTTAGGCGATAGGGGGGAGACCCAGTACTTC
cdr3_aa: CASSLGDRGETQYF

v_call: TRBV5-4
d_call: TRBD1
j_call: TRBJ2-2
clone_size: many
cdr3_nt: TGTGCCAGCAGCTCGCCCAGACAGGGGCCCACCGGGGAGCTGTTTTTT
cdr3_aa: CASSSPRQGPTGELFF

v_call: TRBV2
d_call: TRBD2
j_call: TRBJ2-7
clone_size: many
cdr3_nt: TGTGCCAGCGGGGGGGGTAACTCCTACGAGCAGTACTTC
cdr3_aa: CASGGGNSYEQYF

v_call: TRBV6-5
d_call: .
j_call: TRBJ1-6
clone_size: many
cdr3_nt: TGTGCCAGCAGCTTACGTGCCACCTATAGCTCCTATAATTCACCCCTCCACTTT
cdr3_aa: CASSLRATYSSYNSPLHF

v_call: TRBV20-1
d_call: TRBD2
j_call: TRBJ2-5
clone_size: many
cdr3_nt: TGCAGTGCTAGTCCCTTAGCGGGGGGGCAAGAGACCCAGTACTTC
cdr3_aa: CSASPLAGGQETQYF

v_call: TRBV28
d_call: .
j_call: TRBJ1-2
clone_size: .
cdr3_nt: TGTGCCAGCAGTGTTCTCGGGGAAAACTATGGCTACACCTTC
cdr3_aa: CASSVLGENYGYTF

v_call: TRBV6-1
d_call: .
j_call: TRBJ1-6
clone_size: many
cdr3_nt: TGTGCCAGCAGTGAAGCGGCGGATTCACCCCTCCACTTT
cdr3_aa: CASSEAADSPLHF

v_call: TRBV9
d_call: .
j_call: TRBJ1-3
clone_size: many
cdr3_nt: TGTGCCAGCAGCGTGAGGGCCGGAGGAGGAAACACCATATATTTT
cdr3_aa: CASSVRAGGGNTIYF

v_call: TRBV7-9
d_call: .
j_call: TRBJ1-3
clone_size: many
cdr3_nt: TGTGCCAGCAGCGCCGAAATTGACAGCTCTGGAAACACCATATATTTT
cdr3_aa: CASSAEIDSSGNTIYF

v_call: TRBV20-1
d_call: TRBD2
j_call: TRBJ2-7
clone_size: many
cdr3_nt: TGCAGTGCTAGACCCGCGGGGGGGGCGGTCCACGAGCAGTACTTC
cdr3_aa: CSARPAGGAVHEQYF

v_call: TRBV19
d_call: TRBD2
j_call: TRBJ2-1
clone_size: many
cdr3_nt: TGTGCCAGTAGCTTAGCGGGAGGGCACAATGAGCAGTTCTTC
cdr3_aa: CASSLAGGHNEQFF

v_call: TRBV5-1
d_call: .
j_call: TRBJ2-7
clone_size: once
cdr3_nt: TGCGCCAGCAGCTCGTTCGTTTCCGGACGGGGTAACGAGCAGTACTTC
cdr3_aa: CASSSFVSGRGNEQYF

v_call: TRBV6-5
d_call: .
j_call: TRBJ2-7
clone_size: many
cdr3_nt: TGTGCCAGCACCCCGTGGCAGGGCGATACCTACGAGCAGTACTTC
cdr3_aa: CASTPWQGDTYEQYF

v_call: TRBV5-1
d_call: .
j_call: TRBJ2-7
clone_size: many
cdr3_nt: TGCGCCAGCAGGGGTCTCTCCTACGAGCAGTACTTC
cdr3_aa: CASRGLSYEQYF

v_call: TRBV11-2
d_call: TRBD2
j_call: TRBJ2-1
clone_size: .
cdr3_nt: TGTGCCAGCAGCCCCTATACTAGCGACAATGAGCAGTTCTTC
cdr3_aa: CASSPYTSDNEQFF

v_call: TRBV3-1
d_call: .
j_call: TRBJ2-4
clone_size: few
cdr3_nt: TGTGCCAGCAGCCAAGAGCGGACAGTCAAAAACATTCAGTACTTC
cdr3_aa: CASSQERTVKNIQYF

v_call: TRBV20-1
d_call: .
j_call: TRBJ2-7
clone_size: many
cdr3_nt: TGCAGTGCTCGGGGGGCCGGGGCCGAGCAGTACTTC
cdr3_aa: CSARGAGAEQYF

v_call: TRBV3-1
d_call: .
j_call: TRBJ2-6
clone_size: .
cdr3_nt: TGTGCCAGCAGCCCATCCCTCTCGGGGACCAACGTCCTGACTTTC
cdr3_aa: CASSPSLSGTNVLTF

v_call: TRBV9
d_call: .
j_call: TRBJ2-1
clone_size: many
cdr3_nt: TGTGCCAGCAGCGTAGCAAGGGATCGAGAGCAGTTCTTC
cdr3_aa: CASSVARDREQFF

v_call: TRBV11-2
d_call: .
j_call: TRBJ2-3
clone_size: many
cdr3_nt: TGTGCCAGCAGCTTACGGGGTCGGACGAGAAGCACAGATACGCAGTATTTT
cdr3_aa: CASSLRGRTRSTDTQYF

v_call: TRBV6-6
d_call: TRBD1
j_call: TRBJ2-1
clone_size: many
cdr3_nt: TGTGCCAGCAGTCCGTGGGACAGATCTGAACACTTCTTC
cdr3_aa: CASSPWDRSEHFF

v_call: TRBV5-6
d_call: .
j_call: TRBJ1-6
clone_size: many
cdr3_nt: TGTGCCAGCAGCTTCAGGGGAATGGGCTATAATTCACCCCTCCACTTT
cdr3_aa: CASSFRGMGYNSPLHF